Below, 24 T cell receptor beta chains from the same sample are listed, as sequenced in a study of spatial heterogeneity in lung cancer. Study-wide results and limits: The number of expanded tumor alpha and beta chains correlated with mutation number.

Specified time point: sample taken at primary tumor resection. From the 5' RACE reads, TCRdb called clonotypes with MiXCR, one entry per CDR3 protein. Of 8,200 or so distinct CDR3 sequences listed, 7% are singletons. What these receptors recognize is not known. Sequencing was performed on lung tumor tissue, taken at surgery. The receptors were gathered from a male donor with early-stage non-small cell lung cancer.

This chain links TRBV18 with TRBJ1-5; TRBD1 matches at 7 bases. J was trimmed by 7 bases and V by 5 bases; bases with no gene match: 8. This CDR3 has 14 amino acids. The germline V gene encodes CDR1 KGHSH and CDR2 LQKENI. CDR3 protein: CASSATGQEQPQHF. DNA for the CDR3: TGTGCCAGCTCAGCGACAGGGCAGGAACAGCCCCAGCATTTT.

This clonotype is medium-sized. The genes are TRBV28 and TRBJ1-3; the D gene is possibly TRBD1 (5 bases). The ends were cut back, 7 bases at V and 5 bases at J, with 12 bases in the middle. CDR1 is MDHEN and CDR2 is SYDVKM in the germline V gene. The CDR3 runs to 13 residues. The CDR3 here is CASTSGGRNTIYF. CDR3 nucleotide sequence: TGTGCCAGCACTTCTGGGGGACGAAACACCATATATTTT.

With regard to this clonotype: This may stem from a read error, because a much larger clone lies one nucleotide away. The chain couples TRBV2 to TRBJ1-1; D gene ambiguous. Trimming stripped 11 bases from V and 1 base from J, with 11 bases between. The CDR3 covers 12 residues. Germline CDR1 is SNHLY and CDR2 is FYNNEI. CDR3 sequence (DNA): TGTGCCGGAGTAGGAGCGAACACTGAAGCTTTCTTT. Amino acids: CAGVGANTEAFF. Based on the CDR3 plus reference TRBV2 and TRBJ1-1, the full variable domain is EPEVTQTPSHQVTQMGQEVILRCVPISNHLYFYWYRQILGQKVEFLVSFYNNEISEKSEIFDDQFSVERPDGSNFTLKIRSTKLEDSAMYFCAGVGANTEAFFGQGTRLTVV.

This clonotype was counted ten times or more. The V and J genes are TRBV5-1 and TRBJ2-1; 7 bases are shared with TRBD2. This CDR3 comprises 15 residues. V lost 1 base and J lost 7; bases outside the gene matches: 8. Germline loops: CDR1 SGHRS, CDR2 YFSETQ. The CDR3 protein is CASSLLSGAWNEQFF. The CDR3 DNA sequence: TGCGCCAGCAGCTTGTTGAGCGGGGCTTGGAATGAGCAGTTCTTC.

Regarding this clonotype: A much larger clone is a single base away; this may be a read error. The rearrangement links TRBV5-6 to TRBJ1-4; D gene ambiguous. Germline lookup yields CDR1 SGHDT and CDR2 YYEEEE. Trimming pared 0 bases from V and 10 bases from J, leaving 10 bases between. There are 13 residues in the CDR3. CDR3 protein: CASSLVDSLKLFF. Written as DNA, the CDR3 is TGTGCCAGCAGCTTGGTGGACTCTCTAAAACTGTTTTTT.

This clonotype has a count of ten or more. The CDR3 coding sequence is TGTGCCAGCAGCTTAATAACGGGCTACACCTTC. Translation: CASSLITGYTF. The chain joins TRBV7-2 to TRBJ1-2, with no clear D. The germline V gene encodes CDR1 SGHTA and CDR2 FQGNSA. CDR3 length equals 11 residues. Trimming shortened V by 2 bases and J by 8 bases, and 6 bases separated the two germline ends. The whole variable domain, remainder taken from reference TRBV7-2 and TRBJ1-2, is GAGVSQSPSNKVTEKGKDVELRCDPISGHTALYWYRQSLGQGLEFLIYFQGNSAPDKSGLPSDRFSAERTGGSVSTLTIQRTQQEDSAVYLCASSLITGYTFGSGTRLTVV.

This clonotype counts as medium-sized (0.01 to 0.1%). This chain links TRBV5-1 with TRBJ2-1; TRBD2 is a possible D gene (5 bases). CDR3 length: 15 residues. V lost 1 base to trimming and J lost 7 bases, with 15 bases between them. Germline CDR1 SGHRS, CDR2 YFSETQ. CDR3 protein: CASSLYSGSGNEQFF. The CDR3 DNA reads TGCGCCAGCAGCTTGTATTCCGGGTCGGGGAATGAGCAGTTCTTC.

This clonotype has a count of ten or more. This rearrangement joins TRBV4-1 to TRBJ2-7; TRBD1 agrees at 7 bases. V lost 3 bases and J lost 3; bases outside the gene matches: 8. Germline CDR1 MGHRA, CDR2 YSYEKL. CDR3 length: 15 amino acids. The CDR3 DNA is TGCGCCAGCAGCCAGAGAAGGGACAGCGGCTACGAGCAGTACTTC. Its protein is CASSQRRDSGYEQYF.

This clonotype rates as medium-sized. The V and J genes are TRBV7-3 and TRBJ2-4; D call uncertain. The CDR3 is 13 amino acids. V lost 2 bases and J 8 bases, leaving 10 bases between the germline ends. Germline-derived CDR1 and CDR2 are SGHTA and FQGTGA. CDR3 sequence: CASSLFHADIQYF. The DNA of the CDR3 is TGTGCCAGCAGCTTATTCCACGCTGACATTCAGTACTTC.

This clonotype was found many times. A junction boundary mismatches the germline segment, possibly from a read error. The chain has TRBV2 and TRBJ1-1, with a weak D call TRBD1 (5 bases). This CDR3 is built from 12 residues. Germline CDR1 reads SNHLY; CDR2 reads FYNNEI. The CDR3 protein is CARGGDGGASDF. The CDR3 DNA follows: TGTGCCAGGGGCGGAGACGGAGGGGCCTCTGATTTT.

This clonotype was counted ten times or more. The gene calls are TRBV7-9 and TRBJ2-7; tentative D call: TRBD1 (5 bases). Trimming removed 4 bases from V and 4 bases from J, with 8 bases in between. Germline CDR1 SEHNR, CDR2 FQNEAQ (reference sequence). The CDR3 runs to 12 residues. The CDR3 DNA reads TGTGCCAGCAGCTCGGACACATACGAGCAGTACTTC. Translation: CASSSDTYEQYF.

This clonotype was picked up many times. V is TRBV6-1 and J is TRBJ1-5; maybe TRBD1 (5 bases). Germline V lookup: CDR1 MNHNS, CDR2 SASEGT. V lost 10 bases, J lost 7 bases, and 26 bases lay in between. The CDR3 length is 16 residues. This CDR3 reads CATFSRGGWAGQPQHF. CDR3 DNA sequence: TGTGCCACCTTTTCTCGGGGCGGCTGGGCAGGACAGCCCCAGCATTTT.

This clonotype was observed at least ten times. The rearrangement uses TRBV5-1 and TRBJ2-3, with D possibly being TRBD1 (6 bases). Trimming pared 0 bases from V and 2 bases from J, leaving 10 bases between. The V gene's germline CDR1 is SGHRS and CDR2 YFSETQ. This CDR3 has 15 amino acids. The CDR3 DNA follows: TGCGCCAGCAGCTTGGGACAGGAGTTCACAGATACGCAGTATTTT. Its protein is CASSLGQEFTDTQYF. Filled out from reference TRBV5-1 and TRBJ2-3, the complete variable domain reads KAGVTQTPRYLIKTRGQQVTLSCSPISGHRSVSWYQQTPGQGLQFLFEYFSETQRNKGNFPGRFSGRQFSNSRSEMNVSTLELGDSALYLCASSLGQEFTDTQYFGPGTRLTVL.

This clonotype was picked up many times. CDR3 bases: TGTGCCAGCTCACCTTCGGCGGGTGGGGACACTGAAGCTTTCTTT. It is translated as CASSPSAGGDTEAFF. The rearrangement uses TRBV18 and TRBJ1-1; no firm D call. This CDR3 contains 15 residues. V dropped 3 bases and J dropped 3 bases, with 14 bases sitting between them. Per the germline V gene, CDR1 is KGHSH and CDR2 is LQKENI. The whole variable domain, remainder taken from reference TRBV18 and TRBJ1-1, is NAGVMQNPRHLVRRRGQEARLRCSPMKGHSHVYWYRQLPEEGLKFMVYLQKENIIDESGMPKERFSAEFPKEGPSILRIQQVVRGDSAAYFCASSPSAGGDTEAFFGQGTRLTVV.

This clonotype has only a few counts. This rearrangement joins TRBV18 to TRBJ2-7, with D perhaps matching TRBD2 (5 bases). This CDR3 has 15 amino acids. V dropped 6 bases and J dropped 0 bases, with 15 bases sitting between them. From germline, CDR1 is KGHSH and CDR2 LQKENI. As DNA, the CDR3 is TGTGCCAGCTCTCGAGCCAGCGGAAGCTCCTACGAGCAGTACTTC. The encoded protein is CASSRASGSSYEQYF.

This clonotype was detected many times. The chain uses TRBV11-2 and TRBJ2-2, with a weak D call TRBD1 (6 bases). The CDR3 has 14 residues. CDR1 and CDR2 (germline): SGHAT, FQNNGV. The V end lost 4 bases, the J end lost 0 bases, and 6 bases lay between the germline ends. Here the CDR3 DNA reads TGTGCCAGCAGCTACAGGGCGAACACCGGGGAGCTGTTTTTT. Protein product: CASSYRANTGELFF.

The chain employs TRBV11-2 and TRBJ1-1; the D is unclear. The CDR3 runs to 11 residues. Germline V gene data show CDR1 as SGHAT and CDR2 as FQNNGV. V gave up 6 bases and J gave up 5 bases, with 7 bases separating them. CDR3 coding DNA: TGTGCCAGCAGGCTCGGGACTGAAGCTTTCTTT. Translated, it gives CASRLGTEAFF.

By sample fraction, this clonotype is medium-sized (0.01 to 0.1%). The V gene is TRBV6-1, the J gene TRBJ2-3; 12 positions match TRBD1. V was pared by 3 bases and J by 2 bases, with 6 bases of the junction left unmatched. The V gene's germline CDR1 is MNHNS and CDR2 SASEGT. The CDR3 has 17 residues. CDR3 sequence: CASSEPRDRGPTDTQYF. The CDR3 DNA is TGTGCCAGCAGTGAGCCCCGGGACAGGGGGCCCACAGATACGCAGTATTTT.

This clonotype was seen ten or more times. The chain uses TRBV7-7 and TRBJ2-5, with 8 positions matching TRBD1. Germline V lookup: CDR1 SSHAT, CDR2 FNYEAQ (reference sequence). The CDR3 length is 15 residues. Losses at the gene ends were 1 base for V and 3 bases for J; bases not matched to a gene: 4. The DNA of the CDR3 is TGTGCCAGCAGCTTAGGGGCGACAGGGGAAGAGACCCAGTACTTC. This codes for CASSLGATGEETQYF.

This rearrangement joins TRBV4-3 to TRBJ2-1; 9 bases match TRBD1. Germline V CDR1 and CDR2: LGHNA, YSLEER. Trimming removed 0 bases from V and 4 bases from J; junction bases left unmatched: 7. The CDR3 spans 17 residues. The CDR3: CASSQDRRGTGYNEQFF. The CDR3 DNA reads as TGCGCCAGCAGCCAAGATCGGCGGGGGACAGGGTACAATGAGCAGTTCTTC.

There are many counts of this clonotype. The CDR3 here is CASSGRGAYNEQFF. CDR3 nucleotides: TGTGCCAGCAGCGGGAGGGGCGCCTACAATGAGCAGTTCTTC. The chain joins TRBV9 to TRBJ2-1, with D possibly being TRBD2 (6 bases). Trimming removed 3 bases at V and 2 bases at J, with 9 bases between. The germline gives CDR1 SGDLS, CDR2 YYNGEE. The CDR3 runs to 14 residues. The full variable domain, rest sourced from reference TRBV9 and TRBJ2-1, is DSGVTQTPKHLITATGQRVTLRCSPRSGDLSVYWYQQSLDQGLQFLIQYYNGEERAKGNILERFSAQQFPDLHSELNLSSLELGDSALYFCASSGRGAYNEQFFGPGTRLTVL.

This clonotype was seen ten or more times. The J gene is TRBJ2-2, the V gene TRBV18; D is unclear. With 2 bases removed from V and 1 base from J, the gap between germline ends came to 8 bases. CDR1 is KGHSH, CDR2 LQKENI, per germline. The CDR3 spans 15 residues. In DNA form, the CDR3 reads TGTGCCAGCTCACCAAGTCCGGAGAACACCGGGGAGCTGTTTTTT. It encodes CASSPSPENTGELFF. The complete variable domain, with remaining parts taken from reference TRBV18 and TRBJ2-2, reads NAGVMQNPRHLVRRRGQEARLRCSPMKGHSHVYWYRQLPEEGLKFMVYLQKENIIDESGMPKERFSAEFPKEGPSILRIQQVVRGDSAAYFCASSPSPENTGELFFGEGSRLTVL.

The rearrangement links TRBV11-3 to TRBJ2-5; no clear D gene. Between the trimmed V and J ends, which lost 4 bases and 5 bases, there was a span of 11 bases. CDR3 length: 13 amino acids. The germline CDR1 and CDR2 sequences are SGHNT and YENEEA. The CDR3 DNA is TGTGCCAGCAGCTCGGTAGGGCGGGAGACCCAGTACTTC. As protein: CASSSVGRETQYF.

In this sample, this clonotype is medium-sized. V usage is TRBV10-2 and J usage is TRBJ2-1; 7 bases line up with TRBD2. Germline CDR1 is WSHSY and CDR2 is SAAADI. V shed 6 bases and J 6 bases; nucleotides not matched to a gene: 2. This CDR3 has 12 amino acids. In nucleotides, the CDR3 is TGCGCCAGCAGCGGGACTACCAATGAGCAGTTCTTC. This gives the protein CASSGTTNEQFF.